This is a list of T cell receptor beta chains from one sample in a study of OX40 agonist ivuxolimab in advanced cancers. Assay used: immunoSEQ multiplex PCR; TCRdb lists only in-frame clones, some missing. Here the sample spans approximately 81,000 clones, 81% being singletons. The sample here was CD4+ or CD8+ T cells sorted from blood, taken in a trial of the OX40 agonist ivuxolimab. Every receptor here comes from an adult with an advanced solid tumor such as melanoma, head and neck, liver or kidney cancer. Both conserved end residues are part of each CDR3.

J gene	V gene	CDR3 protein
TRBJ2-2	TRBV23-1	CASRATEFGELFF
TRBJ1-2	TRBV7-9	CASSLAALIYGYTF
TRBJ2-3	TRBV7-2	CASSLLAGGADTQYF
TRBJ1-5	TRBV4-1	CASSQWIGNSNQPQHF
TRBJ1-6	TRBV21-1	CASSPDRLSSYNSPLHF
.	TRBV27	CASSLFPRAPYEQYF
TRBJ2-3	TRBV11-3	CASSPGTTGGPDTQYF
TRBJ2-1	TRBV6-6	CASSSPEMGSYNEQFF
TRBJ1-1	TRBV7-6	CASSLGTGDTEAFF
TRBJ2-1	TRBV7-6	CASSLRNNEQFF
TRBJ2-5	TRBV11-2	CASSKDRGRETQYF
TRBJ1-2	TRBV27	CASSNPSESPLF
TRBJ2-2	TRBV5-4	CASSTTNTGELFF
TRBJ2-1	TRBV15	CATSKGLAGGFSYNEQFF
TRBJ2-7	TRBV25-1	CASSEYGRASYEQYF
TRBJ2-5	TRBV28	CASSSSGGTQETQYF
TRBJ2-3	TRBV10-3	CAISESRSGAGGDTQYF
TRBJ2-2	TRBV5-1	CASSLTGAATGELFF
TRBJ2-1	TRBV14	CASSQAERRSYNEQFF
TRBJ2-7	TRBV11-3	CASSREVGGLHYEQYF
TRBJ1-6	TRBV6-5	CASSERHVSPLHF
TRBJ1-3	TRBV18	CASSPYNAVNSGNTIYF
TRBJ1-1	TRBV10-3	CAIRMNTEAFF
TRBJ2-1	TRBV4-1	CASSPHRQGSYNEQFF
TRBJ1-2	TRBV6-6	CASSYRMGTNYGYTF
TRBJ1-5	TRBV4-1	CASSQIGGQGKRYQPQHF
TRBJ2-7	TRBV4-3	CASSLMTGAAYEQYF
TRBJ2-3	TRBV5-4	CASRTESGSGTDTQYF
TRBJ1-5	TRBV4-3	CASSQASTGGFQPQHF
TRBJ2-7	TRBV7-2	CASRPNNYEQYF
TRBJ1-4	TRBV29-1	CSVTLQGSNEKLFF
TRBJ1-2	TRBV6-5	CASSYSRGKSYGYTF
TRBJ1-2	TRBV4-2	CASSQDGNFYGYTF
TRBJ2-2	TRBV11-3	CASSSRDPGELFF
TRBJ2-7	TRBV4-3	CASSQDWTRGREQYF
TRBJ2-7	TRBV5-4	CASSSPSGSYEQYF
TRBJ2-2	TRBV11-3	CASSPAIGTLLDTGELFF
TRBJ2-7	TRBV2	CASSVTYEQYF
TRBJ2-5	TRBV5-1	CASSPGTTQETQYF
TRBJ2-5	TRBV6-5	CASNGYGTEGETQYF